The source of this TCR beta chain is a study of Graves' ophthalmopathy and Graves' hyperthyroidism. This clonotype was picked up many times. No antigen is known for it. The CDR3 consists of 14 residues. Unmatched junction bases numbered 7, after V lost 7 bases and J lost 4 bases. Germline-derived CDR1 and CDR2 are MDHEN and SYDVKM. General study findings and limits: Blood was where most expanded thyroid clonotypes above 0.001 frequency also turned up.

The authors amplified TCR beta CDR3 regions from RNA transcripts. A first-round RT-PCR used HTBI primers, followed by a second-round multiplex PCR. MiXCR was run by TCRdb on the multiplex PCR reads, yielding one entry per CDR3 protein. The sample shows some 360,000 distinct CDR3 sequences, approximately 17% of them seen only once. Stable hyperthyroidism meant no ophthalmopathy within 18 months of follow-up. Recruitment covered hyperthyroidism patients aged 18 to 65 whose new diagnosis was of under 2 months' duration. V usage is TRBV28 and J usage is TRBJ1-1, with 9 bases fitting TRBD1. The receptor was derived from an adult woman with stable Graves' hyperthyroidism. Sequenced sample: peripheral blood. CDR3 coding DNA: TGTGCCAGCAAAACAGGGGGCCCGAGCACTGAAGCTTTCTTT. This codes for CASKTGGPSTEAFF.